The present entry profiles one T cell receptor beta chain with its context. The antigen remains undetermined. This sample is drawn from a study of cytomegalovirus exposure and HLA in healthy donors. Study in general: A later analysis reported the same platform for the roughly 120 validation repertoires and the roughly 630 first-cohort repertoires. Study-level findings and limits: Three chains tied to CMV proved CMV antigen-specific in vitro. There were some 150 TCR beta chains listed as cytomegalovirus-associated.

The method was immunoSEQ multiplex PCR; TCRdb's version includes in-frame clones alone and lacks a portion of them. The table shows about 270,000 clones, with 65% to 90% occurring only once. This CDR3 spans 12 amino acids. Trimming pared 7 bases from V and 2 bases from J, leaving 9 bases between. Germline V gene sequence: CDR1 GTSNPN, CDR2 SVGIG (reference sequence). The sample comprised PBMCs. The V and J genes are TRBV30 and TRBJ1-5; D might be TRBD1 (5 bases). The TCR comes from a young woman in good health and CMV-seronegative. The CDR3 bases are TGTGCCTCAGGGAACGGCAATCAGCCCCAGCATTTT. It yields the protein CASGNGNQPQHF.